The clone carrying this T cell receptor beta chain was counted at least ten times. What it recognizes is unknown. Researchers took RNA transcripts and amplified the TCR beta CDR3 regions from them. The HTBI primer set drove a first-round RT-PCR of the TCR CDR3. Via MiXCR, TCRdb re-called the multiplex PCR reads, giving one row per CDR3 protein. Seen here are roughly 350,000 distinct CDR3 sequences, approximately 15% observed once, and the top ten hold roughly 21%. These data are taken from a study of T cells in Graves' hyperthyroidism and ophthalmopathy. The germline V gene encodes CDR1 LGHDT and CDR2 YNNKEL (reference sequence). Trimming took off 4 bases at V and 12 bases at J, with 12 bases between the two ends. The CDR3 is 11 amino acids. Study results and caveats: A 13 V-J model separated ophthalmopathy from stable hyperthyroidism.

The sequence was obtained from a woman in her twenties or thirties with Graves' ophthalmopathy. The chain links TRBV3-1 to TRBJ1-1; tentatively, D is TRBD1 (5 bases). What was sequenced was blood. Here the CDR3 reads CASSRGDQSFF. The DNA of the CDR3 is TGTGCCAGCAGCCGCGGGGACCAGTCTTTCTTT.